The rows below give T cell receptor beta chains drawn from one sample of a study of early stage breast cancer tumors. Sequencing was performed with immunoSEQ multiplex PCR; in TCRdb, only in-frame clones are kept and a portion is missing. The profile covers about 11,000 clones, with around 70% appearing a single time and 20% to 25% taken by the ten largest. The sequencing sample was made of breast tumor tissue. These receptors were obtained from a person aged 40-50 years with breast cancer. Each CDR3 is given without its conserved first and last residue. Fields, in order: CDR3 length, V gene, J gene, D gene, CDR3 protein. The D gene is left open where the match is weak.

len: 15; v_gene: TRBV18; j_gene: TRBJ1-1; d_gene: .; CDR3aa: ASSPPGPLLMNTEAF
len: 12; v_gene: TRBV11-1; j_gene: TRBJ1-5; d_gene: .; CDR3aa: ASSLGYSNQPQH
len: 12; v_gene: TRBV2; j_gene: TRBJ2-7; d_gene: TRBD2; CDR3aa: ASTMGLAPYEQY
len: 14; v_gene: TRBV6-1; j_gene: TRBJ2-7; d_gene: TRBD2; CDR3aa: ASSGSRLAGGREQY
len: 13; v_gene: TRBV4-2; j_gene: TRBJ1-1; d_gene: .; CDR3aa: ASSQDQNGEAEAF
len: 13; v_gene: TRBV25-1; j_gene: TRBJ2-7; d_gene: TRBD1; CDR3aa: ASIEPGQGYYEQY
len: 11; v_gene: TRBV2; j_gene: TRBJ2-7; d_gene: .; CDR3aa: ASSELKGGEQY
len: 12; v_gene: TRBV18; j_gene: TRBJ2-7; d_gene: .; CDR3aa: ASSPSRGSYEQY
len: 12; v_gene: TRBV30; j_gene: TRBJ2-3; d_gene: TRBD2; CDR3aa: ACANSGRGTSQY
len: 12; v_gene: TRBV6-4; j_gene: TRBJ1-2; d_gene: TRBD1; CDR3aa: ASSEGQGAYGYT
len: 11; v_gene: TRBV18; j_gene: TRBJ1-1; d_gene: .; CDR3aa: ASSPSLNTEAF
len: 14; v_gene: TRBV2; j_gene: TRBJ2-2; d_gene: TRBD1; CDR3aa: ASRTPAGGLSGELF
len: 15; v_gene: TRBV5-6; j_gene: TRBJ1-5; d_gene: .; CDR3aa: ASSLRLSGYSNQPQH
len: 12; v_gene: TRBV4-1; j_gene: TRBJ2-1; d_gene: .; CDR3aa: ASSHNTQNNEQF
len: 12; v_gene: TRBV5-4; j_gene: TRBJ2-7; d_gene: TRBD1; CDR3aa: ASSLDQGAGEQY
len: 9; v_gene: TRBV20-1; j_gene: TRBJ2-5; d_gene: .; CDR3aa: SADAAGTQY